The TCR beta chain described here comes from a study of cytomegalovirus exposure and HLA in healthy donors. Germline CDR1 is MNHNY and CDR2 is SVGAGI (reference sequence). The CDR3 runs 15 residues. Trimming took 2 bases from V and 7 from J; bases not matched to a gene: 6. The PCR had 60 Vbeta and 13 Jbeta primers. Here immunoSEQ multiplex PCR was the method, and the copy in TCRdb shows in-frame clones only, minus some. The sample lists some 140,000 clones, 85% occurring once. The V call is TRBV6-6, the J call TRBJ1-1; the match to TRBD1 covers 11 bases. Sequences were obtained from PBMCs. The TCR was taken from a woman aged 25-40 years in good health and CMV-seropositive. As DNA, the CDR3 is TGTGCCAGCAGTTACCCGGGACAGGGGGAGGATGAAGCTTTCTTT. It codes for CASSYPGQGEDEAFF.